One T cell receptor beta chain is described in this entry. This record comes from a study of Ad26.COV2.S vaccination and SARS-CoV-2 variants. Treatment noted: 19 received Ad26.COV2.S at low or high dose, single or two shots; roughly 5 received placebo; per-sample allocation not given. The investigators took samples on day 63 after the first vaccine or placebo injection. The table came from immunoSEQ multiplex PCR; TCRdb's copy has only in-frame clones and leaves some out. The profile shows around 300,000 clones, 75% to 90% of them singletons. This sequence originates from a person between 18 and 60 years old who received the Ad26.COV2.S COVID-19 vaccine or a placebo. This specimen consisted of peripheral blood, obtained in a trial of Ad26.COV2.S vaccine versus placebo.

The CDR3 region is CASSYSGGNEKLFF. CDR3 DNA: TGTGCCAGCAGTTACTCGGGGGGGAACGAAAAACTGTTTTTT. The V gene is TRBV6-6, the J gene TRBJ1-4; TRBD1 might be the D (5 bases). V was trimmed by 0 bases and J by 8 bases, leaving 10 bases between them. The germline gives CDR1 MNHNY, CDR2 SVGAGI (reference sequence). This CDR3 comprises 14 residues.